These T cell receptor beta chains were read from a single sample in a study of blood T cell repertoires in COVID-19. Method: immunoSEQ multiplex PCR; TCRdb's copy keeps in-frame clones and lacks some. The sample lists more than 250,000 clones; about 92% were seen once. Sequences were obtained from PBMCs or T cells enriched from blood (not recorded which). The source of these receptors is a woman in her 30s who had recovered from COVID-19. CDR3s include the opening cysteine and the closing phenylalanine or tryptophan. D genes are given only for firm matches.

>TRBJ1-3|TRBV7-6|NA
CASSLDSSGNTIYF
>TRBJ2-2|TRBV30|NA
CAWLLWGGAEAGELFF
>TRBJ1-2|TRBV9|NA
CASSVDRRRGSNYGYTF
>TRBJ2-5|TRBV7-9|NA
CASSLVLPGETQYF
>TRBJ2-3|TRBV20-1|TRBD2
CSASSLSGRRDTQYF
>TRBJ2-2|TRBV7-3|TRBD1
CASSFQTGGLNTGELFF
>TRBJ1-2|TRBV20-1|NA
CSASHTFYGYTF
>TRBJ1-2|TRBV30|NA
CAWSTLNSGYGYTF
>TRBJ2-3|TRBV5-4|NA
CASSLESGSTDTQYF
>TRBJ2-7|TRBV27|NA
CATREGVAYEQYF
>TRBJ1-2|TRBV10-3|NA
CAISESSYGYTF
>TRBJ1-1|TRBV28|NA
CASSLGHSNTEAFF
>TRBJ1-5|TRBV19|NA
CASSRGSVSNQPQHF
>TRBJ1-1|TRBV11-3|NA
CASSLGHRDTEAFF
>TRBJ2-1|TRBV19|TRBD2
CASSLRLGGVSYNEQFF
>TRBJ1-1|TRBV28|TRBD1
CASSSGQLNTEAFF
>TRBJ1-2|TRBV9|NA
CASSPGIGQSIYGYTF
>TRBJ2-7|TRBV29-1|NA
CSVGVRGYEQYF
>TRBJ2-2|TRBV6-4|TRBD2
CASSDGLVLAGGQNTGELFF
>TRBJ2-7|TRBV4-1|TRBD1
CASSQDGDRSSYEQYF
>TRBJ1-6|TRBV7-2|NA
CASSLASPGNNSPLHF
>TRBJ2-7|TRBV27|TRBD1
CASSHSPGQTYEQYF
>TRBJ2-5|TRBV27|TRBD2
CASRQAGHQETQYF
>TRBJ2-1|TRBV18|TRBD2
CASSPPGGSSYNEQFF
>TRBJ1-2|TRBV4-3|NA
CASSQEQGPYGYTF
>TRBJ1-2|TRBV5-4|NA
CASSHLSRDLGHYGYTF
>TRBJ1-5|TRBV18|NA
CASSPGGYGPQHF
>TRBJ2-3|TRBV5-1|NA
CASSLAGTGDTQYF
>TRBJ1-4|TRBV9|NA
CASSASGTRGEKLFF
>TRBJ2-2|TRBV12-1|NA
CASSGQGVGVRGGELFF
>TRBJ2-7|TRBV4-3|TRBD1
CASSQGTGDYEQYF
>TRBJ1-4|TRBV5-1|TRBD1
CASSQGQGELFF
>TRBJ2-7|TRBV14|TRBD1
CASSQTAGTGVYEQYF
>TRBJ2-3|TRBV18|NA
CASSPRDTSTDTQYF
>TRBJ2-1|TRBV6-6|TRBD2
CASRKTGGSYNEQFF
>TRBJ2-1|TRBV3-1/TRBV3-2|TRBD2
CASSQPPGLAGARNEQFF
>TRBJ1-4|TRBV18|NA
CASSPQGGSEKLFF
>TRBJ2-2|TRBV7-2|TRBD1
CASRRDRSNTGELFF
>TRBJ1-2|TRBV4-3|TRBD1
CASSEEGTGGGHIYGYTF
>TRBJ1-2|TRBV7-2|NA
CASSLALPGENGYTF
>TRBJ1-1|TRBV7-9|NA
CASSRLDTEAFF
>TRBJ1-5|TRBV6-5|TRBD1
CASSRDRGGQPQHF
>TRBJ2-7|TRBV5-4|TRBD1
CASSGQQGTYEQYF